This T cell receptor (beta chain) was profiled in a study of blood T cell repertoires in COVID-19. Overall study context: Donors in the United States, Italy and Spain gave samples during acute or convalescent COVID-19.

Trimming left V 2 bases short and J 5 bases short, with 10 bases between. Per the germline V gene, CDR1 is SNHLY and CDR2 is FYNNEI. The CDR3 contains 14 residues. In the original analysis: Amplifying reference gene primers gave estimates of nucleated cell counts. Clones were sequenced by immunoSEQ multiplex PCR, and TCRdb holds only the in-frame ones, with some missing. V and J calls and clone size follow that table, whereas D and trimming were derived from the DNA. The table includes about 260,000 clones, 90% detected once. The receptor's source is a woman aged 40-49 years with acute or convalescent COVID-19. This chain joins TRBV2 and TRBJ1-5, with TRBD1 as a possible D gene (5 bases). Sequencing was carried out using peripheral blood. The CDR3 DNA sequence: TGTGCCAGCAGTGAAATGCGGGGCGATCAGCCCCAGCATTTT. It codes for CASSEMRGDQPQHF.